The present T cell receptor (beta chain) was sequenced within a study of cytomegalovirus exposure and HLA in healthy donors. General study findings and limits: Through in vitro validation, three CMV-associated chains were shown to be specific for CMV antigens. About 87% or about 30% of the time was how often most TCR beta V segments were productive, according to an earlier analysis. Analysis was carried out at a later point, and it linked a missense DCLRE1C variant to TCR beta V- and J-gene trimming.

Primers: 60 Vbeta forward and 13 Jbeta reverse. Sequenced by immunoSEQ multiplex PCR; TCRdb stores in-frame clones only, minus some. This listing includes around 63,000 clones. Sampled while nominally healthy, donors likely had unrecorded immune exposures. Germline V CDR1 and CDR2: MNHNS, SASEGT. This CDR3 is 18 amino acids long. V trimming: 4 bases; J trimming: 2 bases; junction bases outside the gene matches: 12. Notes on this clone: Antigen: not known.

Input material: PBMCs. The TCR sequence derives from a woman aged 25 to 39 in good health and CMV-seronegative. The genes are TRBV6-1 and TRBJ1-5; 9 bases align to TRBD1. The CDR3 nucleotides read TGTGCCAGCAGTGGAGAGACAGGGGGGAACCCGGGCAATCAGCCCCAGCATTTT. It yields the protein CASSGETGGNPGNQPQHF.